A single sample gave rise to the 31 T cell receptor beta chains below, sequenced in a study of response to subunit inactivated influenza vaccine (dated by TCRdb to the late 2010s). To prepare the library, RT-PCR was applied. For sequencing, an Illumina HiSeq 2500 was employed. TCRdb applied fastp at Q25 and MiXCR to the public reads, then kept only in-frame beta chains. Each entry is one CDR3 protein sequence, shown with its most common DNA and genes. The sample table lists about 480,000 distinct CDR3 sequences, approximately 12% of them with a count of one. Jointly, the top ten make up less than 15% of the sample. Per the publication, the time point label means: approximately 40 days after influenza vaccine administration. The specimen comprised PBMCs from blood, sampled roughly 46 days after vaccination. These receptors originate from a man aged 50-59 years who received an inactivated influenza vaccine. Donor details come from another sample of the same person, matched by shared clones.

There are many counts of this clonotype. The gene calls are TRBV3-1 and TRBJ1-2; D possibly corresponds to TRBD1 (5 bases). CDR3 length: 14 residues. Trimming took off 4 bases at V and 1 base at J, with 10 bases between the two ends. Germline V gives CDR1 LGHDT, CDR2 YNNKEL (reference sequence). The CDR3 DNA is TGTGCCAGCAGCCGATCAGGACATAACTATGGCTACACCTTC. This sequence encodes CASSRSGHNYGYTF.

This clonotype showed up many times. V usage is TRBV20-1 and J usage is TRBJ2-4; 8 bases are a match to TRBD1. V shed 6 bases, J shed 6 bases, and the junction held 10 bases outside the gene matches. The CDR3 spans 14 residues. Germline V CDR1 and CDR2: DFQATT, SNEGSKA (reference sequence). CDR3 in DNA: TGCAGTGCGAAGCCGGACAGGGACTTAAACATTCAGTACTTC. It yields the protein CSAKPDRDLNIQYF.

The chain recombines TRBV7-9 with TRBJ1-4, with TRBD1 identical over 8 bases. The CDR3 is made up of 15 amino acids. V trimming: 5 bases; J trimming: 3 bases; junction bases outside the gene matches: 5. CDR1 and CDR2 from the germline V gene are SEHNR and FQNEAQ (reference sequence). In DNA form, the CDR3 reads TGTGCCAGCAGCCCCCGGACAGGGTCTAATGAAAAACTGTTTTTT. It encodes CASSPRTGSNEKLFF. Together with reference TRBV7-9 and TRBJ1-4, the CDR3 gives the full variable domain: DTGVSQNPRHKITKRGQNVTFRCDPISEHNRLYWYRQTLGQGPEFLTYFQNEAQLEKSRLLSDRFSAERPKGSFSTLEIQRTEQGDSAMYLCASSPRTGSNEKLFFGSGTQLSVL.

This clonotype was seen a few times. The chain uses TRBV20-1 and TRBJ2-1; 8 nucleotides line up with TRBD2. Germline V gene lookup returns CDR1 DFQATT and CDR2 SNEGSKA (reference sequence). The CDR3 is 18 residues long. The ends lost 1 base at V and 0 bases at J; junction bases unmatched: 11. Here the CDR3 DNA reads TGCAGTGCTAGAGTCCCGCGGGAGGTGAACAGCTCCTACAATGAGCAGTTCTTC. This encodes CSARVPREVNSSYNEQFF.

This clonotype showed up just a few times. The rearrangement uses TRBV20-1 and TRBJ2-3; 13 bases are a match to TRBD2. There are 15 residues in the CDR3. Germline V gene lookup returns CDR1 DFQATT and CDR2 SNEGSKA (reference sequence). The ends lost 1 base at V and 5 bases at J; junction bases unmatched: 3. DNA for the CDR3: TGCAGTGCTAGAGGGACTAGCGGGAGCCTAGATACGCAGTATTTT. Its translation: CSARGTSGSLDTQYF.

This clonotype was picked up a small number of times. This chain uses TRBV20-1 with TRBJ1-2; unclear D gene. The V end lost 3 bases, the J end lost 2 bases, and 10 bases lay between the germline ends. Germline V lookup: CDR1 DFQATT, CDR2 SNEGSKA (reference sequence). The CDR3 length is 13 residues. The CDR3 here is CSASAAENYGYTF. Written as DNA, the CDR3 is TGCAGTGCTAGTGCGGCAGAAAACTATGGCTACACCTTC.

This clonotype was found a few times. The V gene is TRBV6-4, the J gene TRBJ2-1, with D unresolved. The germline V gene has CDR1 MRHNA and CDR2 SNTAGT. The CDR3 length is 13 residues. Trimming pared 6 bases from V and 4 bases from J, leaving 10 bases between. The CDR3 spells CASSRTQYNEQFF. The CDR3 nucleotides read TGTGCCAGCAGCCGGACGCAATACAATGAGCAGTTCTTC.

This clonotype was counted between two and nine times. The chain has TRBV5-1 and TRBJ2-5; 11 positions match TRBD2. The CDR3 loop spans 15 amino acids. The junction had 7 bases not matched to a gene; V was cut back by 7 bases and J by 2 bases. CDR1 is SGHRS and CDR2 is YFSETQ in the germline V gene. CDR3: CASGLAGGIQETQYF. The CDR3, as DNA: TGCGCCAGCGGGCTAGCGGGAGGTATTCAAGAGACCCAGTACTTC.

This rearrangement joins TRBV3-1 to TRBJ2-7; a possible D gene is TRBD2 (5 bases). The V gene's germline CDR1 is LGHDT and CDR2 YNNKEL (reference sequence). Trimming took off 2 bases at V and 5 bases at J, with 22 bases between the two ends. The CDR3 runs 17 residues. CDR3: CASSQWAASGNTDEQYF. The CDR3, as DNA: TGTGCCAGCAGCCAATGGGCGGCGAGCGGAAATACGGACGAGCAGTACTTC.

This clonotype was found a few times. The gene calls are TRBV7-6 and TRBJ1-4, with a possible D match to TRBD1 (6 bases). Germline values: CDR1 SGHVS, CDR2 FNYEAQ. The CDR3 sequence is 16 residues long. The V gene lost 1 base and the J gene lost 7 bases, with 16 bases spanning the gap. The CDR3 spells CASSLDWGPGGEKLFF. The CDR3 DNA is TGTGCCAGCAGCTTAGATTGGGGGCCGGGGGGTGAAAAACTGTTTTTT.

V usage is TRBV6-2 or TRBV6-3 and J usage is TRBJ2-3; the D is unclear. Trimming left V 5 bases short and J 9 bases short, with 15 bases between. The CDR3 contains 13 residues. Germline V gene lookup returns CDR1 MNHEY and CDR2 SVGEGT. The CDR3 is CASSDQQGSTQYF. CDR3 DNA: TGTGCCAGCAGTGACCAACAAGGTTCCACGCAGTATTTT.

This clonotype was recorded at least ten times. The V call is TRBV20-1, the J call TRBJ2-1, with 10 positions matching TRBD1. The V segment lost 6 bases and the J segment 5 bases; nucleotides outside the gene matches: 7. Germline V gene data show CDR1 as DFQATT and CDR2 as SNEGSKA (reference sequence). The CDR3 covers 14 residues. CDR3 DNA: TGCAGTGCCCGACAGGGGGCGAAAAACAATGAGCAGTTCTTC. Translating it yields CSARQGAKNNEQFF.

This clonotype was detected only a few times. The CDR3 reads CSATGLTNTGELFF. The CDR3 bases are TGCAGTGCTACTGGACTCACAAACACCGGGGAGCTGTTTTTT. V usage is TRBV20-1 and J usage is TRBJ2-2, with D perhaps TRBD2 (5 bases). V lost 4 bases and J lost 2, with 11 bases in between. Germline-derived CDR1 and CDR2 are DFQATT and SNEGSKA (reference sequence). The CDR3 is 14 residues long.

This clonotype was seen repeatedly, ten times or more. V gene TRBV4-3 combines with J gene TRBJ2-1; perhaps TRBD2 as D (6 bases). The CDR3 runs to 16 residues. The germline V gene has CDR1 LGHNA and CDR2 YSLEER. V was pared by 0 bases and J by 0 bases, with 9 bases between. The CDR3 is CASSQDGGSSYNEQFF. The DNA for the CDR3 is TGCGCCAGCAGCCAAGATGGGGGGAGCTCCTACAATGAGCAGTTCTTC.

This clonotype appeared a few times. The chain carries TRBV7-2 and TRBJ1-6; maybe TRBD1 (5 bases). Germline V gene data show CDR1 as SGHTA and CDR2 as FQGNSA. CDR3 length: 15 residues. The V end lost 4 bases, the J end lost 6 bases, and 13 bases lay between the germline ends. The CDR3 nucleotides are TGTGCCAGCAGCTGGGTGACCGGGGGTAATTCACCCCTCCACTTT. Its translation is CASSWVTGGNSPLHF.

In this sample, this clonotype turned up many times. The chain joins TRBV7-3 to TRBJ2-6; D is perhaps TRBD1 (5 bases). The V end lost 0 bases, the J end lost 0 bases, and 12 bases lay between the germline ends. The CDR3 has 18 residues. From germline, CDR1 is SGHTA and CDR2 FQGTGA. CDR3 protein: CASSLTGHLISGANVLTF. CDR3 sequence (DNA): TGTGCCAGCAGCTTAACGGGGCACTTAATCTCTGGGGCCAACGTCCTGACTTTC.

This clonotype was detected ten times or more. This CDR3 is CASSPGRNEKLFF. In DNA form, the CDR3 reads TGTGCCAGCAGCCCCGGGCGGAACGAAAAACTGTTTTTT. The genes are TRBV5-5 and TRBJ1-4; D gene uncertain. There are 13 residues in the CDR3. Germline values: CDR1 SGHKS, CDR2 YYEKEE (reference sequence). The V gene lost 4 bases and the J gene lost 8 bases, with 12 bases spanning the gap.

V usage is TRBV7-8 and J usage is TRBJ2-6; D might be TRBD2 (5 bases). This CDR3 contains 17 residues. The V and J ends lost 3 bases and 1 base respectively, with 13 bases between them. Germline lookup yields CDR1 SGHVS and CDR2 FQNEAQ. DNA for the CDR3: TGTGCCAGCAGCTTCTCGAGCCGGGGTTCTGGGGCCAACGTCCTGACTTTC. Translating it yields CASSFSSRGSGANVLTF.

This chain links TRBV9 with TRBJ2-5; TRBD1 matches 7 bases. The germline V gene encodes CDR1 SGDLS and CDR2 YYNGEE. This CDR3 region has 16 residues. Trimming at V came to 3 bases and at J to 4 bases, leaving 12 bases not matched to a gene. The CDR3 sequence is CASSADRVLRGETQYF. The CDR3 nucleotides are TGTGCCAGCAGCGCAGACAGGGTCCTCCGAGGAGAGACCCAGTACTTC. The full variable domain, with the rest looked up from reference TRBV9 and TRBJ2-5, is DSGVTQTPKHLITATGQRVTLRCSPRSGDLSVYWYQQSLDQGLQFLIQYYNGEERAKGNILERFSAQQFPDLHSELNLSSLELGDSALYFCASSADRVLRGETQYFGPGTRLLVL.

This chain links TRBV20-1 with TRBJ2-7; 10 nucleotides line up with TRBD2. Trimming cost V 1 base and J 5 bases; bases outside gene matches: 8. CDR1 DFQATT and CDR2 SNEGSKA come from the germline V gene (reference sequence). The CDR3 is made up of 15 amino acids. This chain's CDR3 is CSARAASGSSHEQYF. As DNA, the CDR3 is TGCAGTGCTAGAGCCGCTAGCGGGAGTTCTCACGAGCAGTACTTC.

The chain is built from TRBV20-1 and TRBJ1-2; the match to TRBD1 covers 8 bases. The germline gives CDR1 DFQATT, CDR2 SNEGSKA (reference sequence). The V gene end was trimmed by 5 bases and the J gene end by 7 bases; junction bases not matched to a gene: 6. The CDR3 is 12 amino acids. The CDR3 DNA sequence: TGCAGTGCTGGACAGGGTGTTAGTGGCTACACCTTC. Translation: CSAGQGVSGYTF.

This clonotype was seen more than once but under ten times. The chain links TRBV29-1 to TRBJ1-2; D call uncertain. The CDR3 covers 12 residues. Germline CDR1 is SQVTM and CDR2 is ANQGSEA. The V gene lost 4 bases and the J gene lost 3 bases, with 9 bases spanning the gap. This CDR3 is CSVVSQYYGYTF. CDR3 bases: TGCAGCGTTGTTAGTCAGTACTATGGCTACACCTTC.

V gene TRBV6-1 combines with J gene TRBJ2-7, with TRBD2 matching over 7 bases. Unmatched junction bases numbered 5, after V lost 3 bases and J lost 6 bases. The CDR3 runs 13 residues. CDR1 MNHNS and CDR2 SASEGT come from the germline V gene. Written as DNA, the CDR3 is TGTGCCAGCAGTGAGCTATGGGGGGGCGAGCAGTACTTC. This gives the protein CASSELWGGEQYF.

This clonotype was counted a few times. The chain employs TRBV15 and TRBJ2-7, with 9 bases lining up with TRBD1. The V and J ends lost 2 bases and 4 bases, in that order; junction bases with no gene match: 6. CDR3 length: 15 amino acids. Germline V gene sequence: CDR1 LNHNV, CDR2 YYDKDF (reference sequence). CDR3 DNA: TGTGCCACCAGCAGAAGCTCGGACAGGGGATACGAGCAGTACTTC. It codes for CATSRSSDRGYEQYF. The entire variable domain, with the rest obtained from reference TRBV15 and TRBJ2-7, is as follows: DAMVIQNPRYQVTQFGKPVTLSCSQTLNHNVMYWYQQKSSQAPKLLFHYYDKDFNNEADTPDNFQSRRPNTSFCFLDIRSPGLGDTAMYLCATSRSSDRGYEQYFGPGTRLTVT.

CDR3 loop: CASSQNSLLANVLTF. CDR3 nucleotides: TGTGCCAGCAGCCAGAACAGCCTTTTGGCCAACGTCCTGACTTTC. The chain recombines TRBV3-1 with TRBJ2-6, with unresolved D. This CDR3 region has 15 residues. Trimming pared 3 bases from V and 6 bases from J, leaving 12 bases between. The germline CDR1 and CDR2 sequences are LGHDT and YNNKEL (reference sequence).

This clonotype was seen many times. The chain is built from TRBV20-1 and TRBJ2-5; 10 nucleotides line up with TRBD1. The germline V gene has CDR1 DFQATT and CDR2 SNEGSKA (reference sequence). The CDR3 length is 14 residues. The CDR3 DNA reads TGCAGCGCTCCGGGACAGGGGTACCAAGAGACCCAGTACTTC. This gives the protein CSAPGQGYQETQYF.

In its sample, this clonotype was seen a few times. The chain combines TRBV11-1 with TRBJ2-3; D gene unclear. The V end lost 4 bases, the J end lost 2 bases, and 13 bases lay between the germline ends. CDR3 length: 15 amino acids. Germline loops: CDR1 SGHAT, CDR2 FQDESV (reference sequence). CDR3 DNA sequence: TGTGCCAGCAGCTCCCCCGGGCACTACACAGATACGCAGTATTTT. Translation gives CASSSPGHYTDTQYF.

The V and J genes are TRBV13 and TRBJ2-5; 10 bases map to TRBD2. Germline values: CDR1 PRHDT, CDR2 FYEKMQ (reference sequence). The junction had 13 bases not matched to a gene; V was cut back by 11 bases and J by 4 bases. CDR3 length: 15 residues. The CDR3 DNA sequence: TGTGCCCTCTGCCGAACTAGCGGGGTTGGAGAGACCCAGTACTTC. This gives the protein CALCRTSGVGETQYF.

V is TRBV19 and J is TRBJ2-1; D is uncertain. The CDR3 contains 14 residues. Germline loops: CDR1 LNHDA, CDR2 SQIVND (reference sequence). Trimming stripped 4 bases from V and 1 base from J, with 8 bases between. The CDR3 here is CASSSAASYNEQFF. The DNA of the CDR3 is TGTGCCAGTAGTAGTGCAGCTTCCTACAATGAGCAGTTCTTC.

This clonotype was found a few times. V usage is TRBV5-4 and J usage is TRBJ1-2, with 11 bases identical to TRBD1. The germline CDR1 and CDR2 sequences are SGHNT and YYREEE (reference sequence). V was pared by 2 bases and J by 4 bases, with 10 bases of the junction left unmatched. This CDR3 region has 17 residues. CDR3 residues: CASSFGTGGQKPYGYTF. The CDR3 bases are TGTGCCAGCAGCTTCGGGACAGGGGGGCAGAAACCCTATGGCTACACCTTC.

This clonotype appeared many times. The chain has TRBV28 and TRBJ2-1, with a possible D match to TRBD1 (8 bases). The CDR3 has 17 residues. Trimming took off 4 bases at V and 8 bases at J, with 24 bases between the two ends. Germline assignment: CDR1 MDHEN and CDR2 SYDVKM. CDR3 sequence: CASSSPRKRQGRDEQFF. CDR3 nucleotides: TGTGCCAGCAGTTCCCCACGAAAAAGACAGGGGAGGGATGAGCAGTTCTTC. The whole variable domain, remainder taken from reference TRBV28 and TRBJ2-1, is DVKVTQSSRYLVKRTGEKVFLECVQDMDHENMFWYRQDPGLGLRLIYFSYDVKMKEKGDIPEGYSVSREKKERFSLILESASTNQTSMYLCASSSPRKRQGRDEQFFGPGTRLTVL.